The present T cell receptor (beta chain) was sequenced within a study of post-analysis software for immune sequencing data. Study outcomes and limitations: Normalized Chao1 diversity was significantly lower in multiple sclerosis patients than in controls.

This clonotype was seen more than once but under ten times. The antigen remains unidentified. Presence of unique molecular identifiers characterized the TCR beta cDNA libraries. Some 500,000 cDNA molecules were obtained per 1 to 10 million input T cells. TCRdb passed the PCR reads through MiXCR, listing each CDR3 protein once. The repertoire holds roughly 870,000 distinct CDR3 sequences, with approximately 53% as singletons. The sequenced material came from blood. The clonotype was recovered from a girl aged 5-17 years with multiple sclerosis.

As DNA, the CDR3 is TGTGCCAGCAGCTCAGTTATAGGGGACGAGCAGTACTTC. Its translation: CASSSVIGDEQYF. The rearrangement joins TRBV11-3 to TRBJ2-4; tentatively, D is TRBD1 (5 bases). The J call may be in error: the DNA end matches TRBJ2-7 better. This CDR3 has 13 residues. In germline, CDR1 is SGHNT, CDR2 YENEEA.